Included here is one T cell receptor (beta chain) sequence, with context. Its antigen remains unknown. Other DNA sequences from this sample encode an identical CDR3 as well. With V trimmed by 4 bases and J by 6 bases, 2 bases remained unmatched. This CDR3 has 13 residues. Germline CDR1 is SNHLY and CDR2 is FYNNEI. Profiled with immunoSEQ multiplex PCR; TCRdb holds only in-frame clones, not every one. This table holds about 1 million clones, 65% to 75% found once. The data were obtained in a study of shared clonotypes between healthy human individuals. Study-wide findings and caveats: The sole specimen, blood, was sampled, and tissue repertoires likely differ. Naive CD4 clonotypes overlapped across several donors at approximately 5%. Naive subsets tended to show greater estimated richness than memory subsets.

Nashville, Tennessee was home to all donors, who were Caucasian adults. This sequence was found in a young man in good health. The sample comprised memory CD4+ T cells sorted from blood. As to subset: CD45RA-negative fraction. This sequence joins TRBV2 and TRBJ1-5; TRBD1 matches at 8 bases. The CDR3 reads CASSGTGTQPQHF. The CDR3 region has the DNA TGTGCCAGCAGTGGGACAGGGACTCAGCCCCAGCATTTT.